The clone carrying this TCR beta chain came up a few times. This sample is part of a study of T cells in localized non-small cell lung cancer. There are 17 residues in the CDR3. Trimming at V came to 3 bases and at J to 4 bases, leaving 10 bases not matched to a gene. Germline CDR1 and CDR2: LNHDA and SQIVND (reference sequence). Assay used: immunoSEQ multiplex PCR; TCRdb lists only in-frame clones, some missing. The table records fewer than 2,000 clones, about 20% of them present only once. Source: normal lung tissue next to the tumor, taken before any cancer treatment. The chain joins TRBV19 to TRBJ2-1, with TRBD2 matching 9 bases. The receptor was isolated from a male donor aged 60 or over with stage III squamous cell lung carcinoma. This chain's CDR3 is CASSIPGSGSFYNEQFF. Here the CDR3 DNA reads TGTGCCAGTAGTATCCCGGGTAGCGGGAGCTTTTACAATGAGCAGTTCTTC.